These T cell receptor beta chains were read from a single sample in a study of blood T cell repertoires in COVID-19. TCRdb's table, derived via immunoSEQ multiplex PCR, lists solely in-frame clones and lacks some. The sample yields around 100,000 clones, roughly nine tenths seen once. Sequenced material: peripheral blood. The receptors were sampled from a man aged 55 to 70 with acute or convalescent COVID-19. Both conserved end residues are part of each CDR3. Fields, in order: CDR3 protein, J gene, V gene.

CATSDPGSGRETQYF,TRBJ2-5,TRBV24-1
CASSASGRSGTDTQYF,TRBJ2-3,TRBV5-4
CASSFLNTGELFF,TRBJ2-2,TRBV5-1
CASRGIIAGQGIPDTQYF,TRBJ2-3,TRBV2
CASSPRGAERTGELFF,TRBJ2-2,TRBV11-3
CASREAGGSTDTQYF,TRBJ2-3,TRBV19
CASSPMDIANTGELFF,TRBJ2-2,TRBV7-3
CASSPTGRETQYF,TRBJ2-5,TRBV7-3
CASSVGGGNTEAFF,TRBJ1-1,TRBV5-1
CASSLSTGGNEKLFF,TRBJ1-4,TRBV27
CASSQAGTRSDSEQFF,TRBJ2-1,TRBV6-9
CAWSPHLANNEQFF,TRBJ2-1,TRBV30
CASSSLLGGVGDEKLFF,TRBJ1-4,TRBV27
CASSKRGSGNTIYF,TRBJ1-3,TRBV28
CASSIRTSGNEQFF,TRBJ2-1,TRBV19
CASSQPGTSGRSTDTQYF,TRBJ2-3,TRBV3-1/TRBV3-2
CASSLVPPGQGAGELFF,TRBJ2-2,TRBV5-5
CATSDQYTGTSGMDEQFF,TRBJ2-1,TRBV24-1
CASSVRGTGELFF,TRBJ2-2,TRBV9
CASSLDVGRNSPLHF,TRBJ1-6,TRBV11-2
CASSYRDSNSPLHF,TRBJ1-6,TRBV6-5
CASSMVTTGSGNEKLFF,TRBJ1-4,TRBV19
CASNPRGGFGYTF,TRBJ1-2,TRBV6-6
CASSPGLAGGSENIQYF,TRBJ2-4,TRBV3-1/TRBV3-2
CASSEGDRLMETQYF,TRBJ2-5,TRBV25-1
CASSREEVGGLAGQYF,TRBJ2-4,TRBV6-6
CASSASGGREWETQYF,TRBJ2-5,TRBV9
CASSGGTAFSNYGYTF,TRBJ1-2,TRBV7-9
CASSPRTGNYGYTF,TRBJ1-2,TRBV27
CASSFQRDSPLHF,TRBJ1-6,TRBV18
CASRMGQGGPNEQFF,TRBJ2-1,TRBV2
CASRPGPSGGYGYTF,TRBJ1-2,TRBV28
CASSLGQENYGYTF,TRBJ1-2,TRBV5-1
CAISDSRGLETQYF,TRBJ2-5,TRBV10-3
CASSEVRGEGYTF,TRBJ1-2,TRBV6-1
CASSPRVRAWYGYTF,TRBJ1-2,TRBV18
CASSPRTGTGNTIYF,TRBJ1-3,TRBV18
CASSAAARSGNTIYF,TRBJ1-3,TRBV19